The clone carrying this TCR beta chain was counted ten times or more. The data were obtained in a study of Graves' ophthalmopathy and Graves' hyperthyroidism. Amplification from RNA transcripts yielded the TCR beta CDR3 regions. Scientists carried out first-round RT-PCR using HTBI primers and then a second-round multiplex PCR. MiXCR, run by TCRdb on the multiplex PCR reads, gives a single entry per CDR3 protein. The sample records about 210,000 distinct CDR3 sequences, just under 30% being singletons. J was trimmed by 5 bases and V by 9 bases; bases with no gene match: 7. This CDR3 contains 12 residues. CDR1 is LNHDA, CDR2 SQIVND, per germline (reference sequence).

Sample: peripheral blood. This TCR derives from a man between 50 and 59 years old with Graves' ophthalmopathy. The V gene is TRBV19, the J gene TRBJ2-7, with 7 positions matching TRBD2. The CDR3 reads CASEGGSDEQYF. The CDR3, as DNA: TGTGCCAGCGAGGGCGGGAGCGACGAGCAGTACTTC.